These 27 T cell receptor beta chains share one sample of origin, sequenced in a study of blood T cells in healthy people across ages. Together with a sample-barcoded 5' primer, a J-beta primer mix was included in a second PCR lasting 7 to 11 cycles. MiXCR, applied by TCRdb to the 5' RACE reads, yields one record per CDR3 protein. The sample has about 560,000 distinct CDR3 sequences; about 28% are singletons. The data were also submitted as part of a second study, on T cells of mothers and their children.

Sample: blood. The receptor set was obtained from a boy aged 2 to 9 in good health.

To note about this clonotype: Relative to the germline gene, one junction end is altered; a read error may explain this. The rearrangement uses TRBV7-9 and TRBJ2-5; no definite D call. This CDR3 contains 12 residues. Per the germline V gene, CDR1 is SEHNR and CDR2 is FQNEAQ (reference sequence). CDR3: CASSGRLEAQYF. Written as DNA, the CDR3 is TGTGCCAGCAGCGGGCGGCTAGAGGCCCAGTACTTC.

The V gene is TRBV3-1, the J gene TRBJ2-5; D not resolved. V shed 2 bases and J shed 7 bases, with 8 bases lying between them. Germline-derived CDR1 and CDR2 are LGHDT and YNNKEL (reference sequence). This CDR3 comprises 12 residues. The CDR3 sequence is CASSQSRRTQYF. The CDR3 DNA is TGTGCCAGCAGCCAAAGCCGGAGGACCCAGTACTTC.

The CDR3 loop is CASSRTNYNSPLHF. DNA of the CDR3: TGTGCCAGCAGTAGGACAAACTATAATTCACCCCTCCACTTT. J is TRBJ1-6 and V is TRBV7-9; tentatively, D is TRBD1 (5 bases). CDR3 size: 14 residues. From germline, CDR1 is SEHNR and CDR2 FQNEAQ (reference sequence). V dropped 6 bases and J dropped 3 bases, with 9 bases sitting between them.

The J gene is TRBJ2-1, the V gene TRBV6-5, with D unresolved. Trimming shortened V by 6 bases and J by 4 bases, and 10 bases separated the two germline ends. The CDR3 has 13 amino acids. Germline V gene data show CDR1 as MNHEY and CDR2 as SVGAGI. CDR3 in amino acids: CASRISRYNEQFF. The CDR3 DNA reads as TGTGCCAGCAGGATATCTAGGTACAATGAGCAGTTCTTC.

A few counts support this clonotype. V and J are TRBV9 and TRBJ2-7; 10 bases are shared with TRBD2. CDR3 length equals 15 residues. The germline V gene encodes CDR1 SGDLS and CDR2 YYNGEE. The ends lost 4 bases at V and 4 bases at J; junction bases unmatched: 8. CDR3: CASSPRAGGLYEQYF. CDR3 sequence (DNA): TGTGCCAGCAGCCCACGAGCGGGGGGGTTATACGAGCAGTACTTC.

The rearrangement joins TRBV7-2 to TRBJ1-1, with a tentative D call TRBD1 (5 bases). The CDR3 contains 15 residues. V gave up 1 base and J gave up 4 bases, with 13 bases separating them. Germline CDR1 is SGHTA and CDR2 is FQGNSA. The CDR3 DNA reads TGTGCCAGCAGCTTAGATTGGGGGATGGGCACTGAAGCTTTCTTT. Its protein is CASSLDWGMGTEAFF.

The CDR3 bases are TGTGCCAGCAGTTACTCTTCCGGGGCTAACTATGGCTACACCTTC. This gives the protein CASSYSSGANYGYTF. The chain carries TRBV6-5 and TRBJ1-2; D not certain. This CDR3 is 15 amino acids long. Germline V lookup: CDR1 MNHEY, CDR2 SVGAGI. With 0 bases removed from V and 0 bases from J, the gap between germline ends came to 8 bases.

This clonotype showed up many times. The chain links TRBV25-1 to TRBJ2-7, with 7 nucleotides matching TRBD2. Germline V CDR1 and CDR2: MGHDK, SYGVNS. The CDR3 covers 13 residues. With V trimmed by 8 bases and J by 2 bases, 6 bases remained unmatched. In DNA form, the CDR3 reads TGTGCCAGCTCCGGGGGGAGACCCTACGAGCAGTACTTC. This sequence encodes CASSGGRPYEQYF.

This clonotype was counted a few times. This chain joins TRBV2 and TRBJ1-2; D is unclear. This CDR3 spans 15 amino acids. Germline assignment: CDR1 SNHLY and CDR2 FYNNEI. The V end was cut by 2 bases, the J end by 5 bases, with 15 bases between. In nucleotides, the CDR3 is TGTGCCAGCAGTGAACGTTGGACGGCTCAATATGGCTACACCTTC. It translates to CASSERWTAQYGYTF.

The gene calls are TRBV20-1 and TRBJ2-3; 8 bases align to TRBD2. The ends lost 3 bases at V and 1 base at J; junction bases unmatched: 3. This CDR3 is built from 14 residues. Germline V gene lookup returns CDR1 DFQATT and CDR2 SNEGSKA (reference sequence). The chain's CDR3 is CSASRGGGTDTQYF. In nucleotides, the CDR3 is TGCAGTGCTAGTCGGGGGGGCGGCACAGATACGCAGTATTTT.

This clonotype came up once. The chain is built from TRBV20-1 and TRBJ2-5, with D uncertain. The V and J ends lost 6 bases and 1 base respectively, with 15 bases between them. In germline, CDR1 is DFQATT, CDR2 SNEGSKA (reference sequence). The CDR3 spans 14 residues. CDR3 DNA sequence: TGCAGTGCGGCCGATTCAGCGCTCCAAGAGACCCAGTACTTC. Translation gives CSAADSALQETQYF.

J is TRBJ2-2 and V is TRBV7-2, with D maybe TRBD2 (6 bases). Germline CDR1 is SGHTA and CDR2 is FQGNSA. The CDR3 sequence is 14 residues long. Trimming cost V 4 bases and J 6 bases, with 12 bases left between them. As DNA, the CDR3 is TGTGCCAGCAGCTCCCGCGCGGGATCCGGGGAGCTGTTTTTT. This encodes CASSSRAGSGELFF.

The gene calls are TRBV11-2 and TRBJ2-7, with a possible D match to TRBD1 (7 bases). The CDR3 runs to 14 residues. The germline V and J ends were trimmed by 1 base and 10 bases, with 17 bases remaining between them. Germline V CDR1 and CDR2: SGHAT, FQNNGV. This CDR3 reads CASSLGAGGFPQYF. The CDR3 nucleotides read TGTGCCAGCAGCTTAGGGGCAGGGGGGTTCCCCCAGTACTTC.

This clonotype has more than one count but fewer than ten. The chain recombines TRBV12-3 or TRBV12-4 with TRBJ2-3, with TRBD2 identical over 8 bases. CDR3 length: 17 residues. Trimming removed 7 bases from V and 6 bases from J; junction bases left unmatched: 18. CDR3 region: CASTMSRGGPKRDTQYF. As DNA, the CDR3 is TGTGCCAGCACTATGAGTCGGGGGGGACCCAAAAGGGATACGCAGTATTTT.

CDR3: CASSYSGTSNTEAFF. CDR3 nucleotides: TGCGCCAGCAGCTATTCCGGGACAAGTAACACTGAAGCTTTCTTT. J is TRBJ1-1 and V is TRBV5-1; D is possibly TRBD1 (6 bases). The length of the CDR3 is 15 residues. V was pared by 3 bases and J by 2 bases, with 14 bases between. Germline V gene lookup returns CDR1 SGHRS and CDR2 YFSETQ.

The chain recombines TRBV30 with TRBJ1-4; no reliable D call. Germline V gives CDR1 GTSNPN, CDR2 SVGIG (reference sequence). V dropped 2 bases and J dropped 8 bases, with 9 bases sitting between them. This CDR3 comprises 12 residues. This CDR3 reads CAWSSSGEKLFF. The CDR3 DNA sequence: TGTGCCTGGAGTAGCTCGGGGGAAAAACTGTTTTTT.

The chain combines TRBV29-1 with TRBJ2-3; D uncertain. Germline V gives CDR1 SQVTM, CDR2 ANQGSEA. The CDR3 runs 9 residues. V was trimmed by 5 bases and J by 6 bases, leaving 3 bases between them. The CDR3 coding sequence is TGCAGCGTTTTTGATACGCAGTATTTT. This encodes CSVFDTQYF.

The chain uses TRBV20-1 and TRBJ2-1; TRBD2 agrees at 12 bases. The J call may not be correct, given that the DNA end is closer to TRBJ2-5. The CDR3 has 15 amino acids. CDR1 is DFQATT and CDR2 is SNEGSKA in the germline V gene (reference sequence). CDR3 in DNA: TGCAGTGCTACACCTAGCGGGAGGGCCCTGGAGACCCAGTACTTC. The encoded protein is CSATPSGRALETQYF.

This sequence joins TRBV11-3 and TRBJ2-7; D call uncertain. Trimming pared 3 bases from V and 7 bases from J, leaving 13 bases between. CDR3 length equals 13 residues. CDR1 and CDR2 (germline): SGHNT, YENEEA. The CDR3 sequence is CASSLGPPTEQYF. Written as DNA, the CDR3 is TGTGCCAGCAGCTTGGGTCCCCCGACGGAGCAGTACTTC.

As concerns this clonotype: An end of the junction differs from the germline gene, which may be a read error. V and J are TRBV6-4 and TRBJ2-5; D gene unclear. The CDR3 consists of 9 residues. Germline loops: CDR1 MRHNA, CDR2 SNTAGT. CDR3 sequence: CASPGVGFF. The CDR3 region has the DNA TGTGCCAGCCCAGGAGTTGGGTTCTTC.

This clonotype came up a few times. This chain joins TRBV7-2 and TRBJ1-4, with a tentative D call TRBD1 (5 bases). Germline V gene lookup returns CDR1 SGHTA and CDR2 FQGNSA. The CDR3 loop spans 16 amino acids. Trimming cost V 1 base and J 5 bases, with 14 bases left between them. Here the CDR3 reads CASSLGPAGGNEKLFF. The CDR3 DNA reads as TGTGCCAGCAGCTTAGGTCCAGCGGGGGGGAATGAAAAACTGTTTTTT. Full variable domain (missing parts from reference TRBV7-2 and TRBJ1-4): GAGVSQSPSNKVTEKGKDVELRCDPISGHTALYWYRQSLGQGLEFLIYFQGNSAPDKSGLPSDRFSAERTGGSVSTLTIQRTQQEDSAVYLCASSLGPAGGNEKLFFGSGTQLSVL.

CDR3 amino acids: CASSRGHHHRQPQHF. The CDR3, as DNA: TGTGCCAGCAGCCGGGGACATCATCACCGGCAGCCCCAGCATTTT. The chain couples TRBV7-9 to TRBJ1-5, with D possibly TRBD1 on 6 matching bases. The V end lost 5 bases, the J end lost 7 bases, and 18 bases lay between the germline ends. This CDR3 comprises 15 residues. Germline CDR1 SEHNR, CDR2 FQNEAQ (reference sequence).

This clonotype occurred a few times. V is TRBV14 and J is TRBJ2-1; possible D gene TRBD2, 6 bases. Trimming left V 4 bases short and J 4 bases short, with 11 bases between. The CDR3 totals 14 residues. Germline V gene data show CDR1 as SGHDN and CDR2 as FVKESK. The DNA of the CDR3 is TGTGCCAGCAGCCCTGCGGGGTTGTACAATGAGCAGTTCTTC. Translation gives CASSPAGLYNEQFF.

In this sample, this clonotype turned up many times. This chain joins TRBV18 and TRBJ2-7; 12 bases align to TRBD2. The V gene end was trimmed by 3 bases and the J gene end by 2 bases; junction bases not matched to a gene: 8. This CDR3 contains 17 residues. The germline V gene has CDR1 KGHSH and CDR2 LQKENI. The DNA for the CDR3 is TGTGCCAGCTCACCCCGGACTAGCGGGATAAGGGCCTACGAGCAGTACTTC. It specifies CASSPRTSGIRAYEQYF.

The chain recombines TRBV14 with TRBJ2-7; 13 bases match TRBD2. Germline V gene sequence: CDR1 SGHDN, CDR2 FVKESK. The CDR3 has 21 residues. V gave up 3 bases and J gave up 3 bases; unmatched junction bases: 20. Here the CDR3 reads CASSQATSGGSITPYYYEQYF. Written as DNA, the CDR3 is TGTGCCAGCAGCCAGGCGACTAGCGGGGGGTCCATTACCCCCTACTACTACGAGCAGTACTTC.

V is TRBV5-4 and J is TRBJ1-2; possibly TRBD1 for D (5 bases). With 9 bases removed from V and 10 bases from J, the gap between germline ends came to 19 bases. The CDR3 is 12 amino acids. The germline gives CDR1 SGHNT, CDR2 YYREEE (reference sequence). CDR3 amino acids: CATPTAPGTYTF. The CDR3 nucleotides are TGTGCCACCCCTACAGCGCCCGGGACCTACACCTTC.

This clonotype came up a few times. CDR3 sequence (DNA): TGTGCCACCGCGGGGCACCTCACAGATACGCAGTATTTT. This codes for CATAGHLTDTQYF. The V gene is TRBV7-9, the J gene TRBJ2-3; a possible D gene is TRBD2 (6 bases). Trimming pared 10 bases from V and 2 bases from J, leaving 13 bases between. This CDR3 region has 13 residues. Germline CDR1 SEHNR, CDR2 FQNEAQ (reference sequence).